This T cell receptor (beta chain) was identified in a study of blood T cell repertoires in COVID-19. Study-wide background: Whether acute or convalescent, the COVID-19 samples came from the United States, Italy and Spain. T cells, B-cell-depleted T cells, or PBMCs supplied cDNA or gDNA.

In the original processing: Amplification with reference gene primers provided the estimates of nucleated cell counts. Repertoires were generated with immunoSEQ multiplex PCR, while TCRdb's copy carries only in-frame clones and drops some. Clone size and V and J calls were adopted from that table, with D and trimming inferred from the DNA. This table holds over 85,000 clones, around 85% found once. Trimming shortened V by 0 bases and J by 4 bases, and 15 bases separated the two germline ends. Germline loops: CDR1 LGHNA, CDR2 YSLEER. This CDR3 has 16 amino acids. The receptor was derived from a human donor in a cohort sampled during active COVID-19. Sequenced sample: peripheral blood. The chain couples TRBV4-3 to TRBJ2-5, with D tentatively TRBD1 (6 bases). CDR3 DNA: TGCGCCAGCAGCCAAGATTATGGTCGCAGGGGAGAGACCCAGTACTTC. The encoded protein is CASSQDYGRRGETQYF.